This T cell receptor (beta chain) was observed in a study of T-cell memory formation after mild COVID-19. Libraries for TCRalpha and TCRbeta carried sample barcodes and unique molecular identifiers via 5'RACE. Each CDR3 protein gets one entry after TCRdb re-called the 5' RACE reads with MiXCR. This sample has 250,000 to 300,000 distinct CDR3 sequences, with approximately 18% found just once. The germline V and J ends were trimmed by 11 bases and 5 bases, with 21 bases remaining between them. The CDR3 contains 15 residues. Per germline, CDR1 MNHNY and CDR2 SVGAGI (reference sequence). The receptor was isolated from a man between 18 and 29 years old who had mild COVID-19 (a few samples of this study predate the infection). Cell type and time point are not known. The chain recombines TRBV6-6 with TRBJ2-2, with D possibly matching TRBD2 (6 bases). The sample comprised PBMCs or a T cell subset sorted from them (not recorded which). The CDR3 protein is CAGLKEGKGTGELFF. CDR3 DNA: TGTGCCGGTCTAAAGGAGGGGAAAGGGACCGGGGAGCTGTTTTTT.